This TCR beta chain was sequenced during a study of radiotherapy plus CTLA-4 blockade in lung cancer. Clones were sequenced by immunoSEQ multiplex PCR, and TCRdb holds only the in-frame ones, with some missing. The sample has under 70,000 clones, 60% to 80% seen once. This clone was picked up a small number of times. Its specificity is unknown. The germline V and J ends were trimmed by 8 bases and 1 base, with 10 bases remaining between them. This CDR3 has 13 residues. Germline V gene data show CDR1 as MNHNS and CDR2 as SASEGT. Study-level results: After radiotherapy and ipilimumab, tumor-derived clones expanded in peripheral blood.

Sequences were derived from peripheral blood, sampled from a patient treated with radiotherapy plus ipilimumab. V is TRBV6-1 and J is TRBJ2-3; D not certain. The TCR sequence derives from a human donor with non-small cell lung cancer who had a complete response to radiotherapy plus ipilimumab. CDR3 in amino acids: CASSQTRTDTQYF. CDR3 DNA sequence: TGTGCCAGCTCCCAGACCCGCACAGATACGCAGTATTTT.